What follows are 26 T cell receptor beta chains derived from one specimen sequenced in a study of cytomegalovirus exposure and HLA in healthy donors. The PCR was carried out with 60 Vbeta primers and 13 Jbeta primers. Assay used: immunoSEQ multiplex PCR; TCRdb lists only in-frame clones, some missing. The sample consists of roughly 120,000 clones, over 65% of them appearing once. Sequenced sample: PBMCs. The source is a woman between 35 and 50 years old in good health and CMV-seropositive.

V usage is TRBV5-4 and J usage is TRBJ2-1, with D possibly TRBD1 on 5 matching bases. The CDR3 is 17 amino acids. CDR1 and CDR2 from the germline V gene are SGHNT and YYREEE (reference sequence). Trimming stripped 0 bases from V and 3 bases from J, with 16 bases between. In DNA, the CDR3 is TGTGCCAGCAGCTTGGGTGCCGTCGGTCAGGGCTACAATGAGCAGTTCTTC. The encoded protein is CASSLGAVGQGYNEQFF.

The V call is TRBV19, the J call TRBJ2-2; D is perhaps TRBD2 (5 bases). Looked up from germline, CDR1 is LNHDA and CDR2 is SQIVND (reference sequence). Trimming stripped 5 bases from V and 5 bases from J, with 9 bases between. The CDR3 totals 13 residues. In DNA form, the CDR3 reads TGTGCCAGTAGTGTAACTAGAACCGGGGAGCTGTTTTTT. Amino acid sequence: CASSVTRTGELFF.

V and J are TRBV11-3 and TRBJ2-5, with 8 bases that match TRBD2. The CDR3 length is 17 residues. V trimming: 1 base; J trimming: 1 base; junction bases outside the gene matches: 8. Germline-derived CDR1 and CDR2 are SGHNT and YENEEA. The CDR3 nucleotides are TGTGCCAGCAGCTTAGGAGTAAATAGCGGGATCCAAGAGACCCAGTACTTC. It codes for CASSLGVNSGIQETQYF.

This clone was recorded once. The J gene is TRBJ2-1, the V gene TRBV4-1; TRBD1 might be the D (5 bases). Looked up from germline, CDR1 is MGHRA and CDR2 is YSYEKL. V was clipped by 1 base and J by 4 bases, with 11 bases between them. The CDR3 sequence is 15 residues long. CDR3 bases: TGCGCCAGCAGCCAAGCCGGCAGGGATTACAATGAGCAGTTCTTC. It encodes CASSQAGRDYNEQFF.

The chain has TRBV6-1 and TRBJ2-4; D may be TRBD1 (5 bases). Deletions cut 9 bases from V and 0 bases from J, with 9 bases between. Looked up from germline, CDR1 is MNHNS and CDR2 is SASEGT. This CDR3 comprises 13 residues. The DNA for the CDR3 is TGTGCCAGTTGGGGCCTAGCCAAAAACATTCAGTACTTC. It is translated as CASWGLAKNIQYF.

This clone was detected once. Other DNA sequences in the sample encode the same CDR3. The V gene is TRBV5-1, the J gene TRBJ1-1, with D tentatively TRBD1 (6 bases). V was trimmed by 4 bases and J by 3 bases, leaving 10 bases between them. The V gene's germline CDR1 is SGHRS and CDR2 YFSETQ. The CDR3 sequence is 13 residues long. DNA of the CDR3: TGCGCCAGCAGCCTACAGGGAGACACTGAAGCTTTCTTT. Translated: CASSLQGDTEAFF.

The CDR3 spells CAWSVSRTGARNTEAFF. The CDR3 DNA reads as TGTGCCTGGAGTGTCAGTCGGACAGGGGCCCGGAACACTGAAGCTTTCTTT. The chain uses TRBV30 and TRBJ1-1; 9 nucleotides agree with TRBD1. This CDR3 is 17 amino acids long. Germline assignment: CDR1 GTSNPN and CDR2 SVGIG (reference sequence). The ends lost 0 bases at V and 1 base at J; junction bases unmatched: 9.

DNA of the CDR3: TGTGCCAGCAGCGGGAGGCAGGCGGCGGGCTACACCTTC. This gives the protein CASSGRQAAGYTF. The chain couples TRBV9 to TRBJ1-2; D is unclear. Deletions cut 3 bases from V and 8 bases from J, with 14 bases between. The CDR3 length is 13 residues. Germline values: CDR1 SGDLS, CDR2 YYNGEE. The full variable domain, its missing parts supplied by reference TRBV9 and TRBJ1-2, is DSGVTQTPKHLITATGQRVTLRCSPRSGDLSVYWYQQSLDQGLQFLIQYYNGEERAKGNILERFSAQQFPDLHSELNLSSLELGDSALYFCASSGRQAAGYTFGSGTRLTVV.

The sample holds one count of this clone. The chain combines TRBV6-5 with TRBJ1-4; D call uncertain. This CDR3 region has 16 residues. V was clipped by 0 bases and J by 5 bases, with 13 bases between them. The germline V gene has CDR1 MNHEY and CDR2 SVGAGI. CDR3 nucleotide sequence: TGTGCCAGCAGTTACTCGATAGCAGGCGGGAATGAAAAACTGTTTTTT. It specifies CASSYSIAGGNEKLFF.

J is TRBJ1-1 and V is TRBV6-5, with D possibly TRBD1 on 5 matching bases. CDR3 size: 14 residues. Germline CDR1 and CDR2: MNHEY and SVGAGI. V was pared by 5 bases and J by 8 bases, with 18 bases between. CDR3 in DNA: TGTGCCAGCAGTGCCCAGGGAGGGAAGAGAGAAGCTTTCTTT. It translates to CASSAQGGKREAFF.

This sequence joins TRBV19 and TRBJ2-1, with 12 bases that match TRBD2. J was trimmed by 9 bases and V by 10 bases; bases with no gene match: 13. Germline values: CDR1 LNHDA, CDR2 SQIVND (reference sequence). The CDR3 extends over 15 amino acids. The CDR3 region has the DNA TGTGCCACCGCCGCTAGCGGGAGGGCCAGCGGTGAGCAGTTCTTC. Its protein product is CATAASGRASGEQFF.

The V gene is TRBV29-1, the J gene TRBJ1-1, with TRBD1 as a possible D gene (5 bases). The V gene's germline CDR1 is SQVTM and CDR2 ANQGSEA. V was shortened by 2 bases and J by 10 bases, with 11 bases between the two germline ends. This CDR3 is built from 11 residues. The CDR3 DNA sequence: TGCAGCGTTGAATCTGGGGGGACAGCTTTCTTT. This sequence encodes CSVESGGTAFF.

This clone has just one count. The V gene is TRBV9, the J gene TRBJ2-4; 12 nucleotides match TRBD2. The trim removed 4 bases at V and 6 bases at J, leaving 11 bases unmatched. This CDR3 comprises 17 residues. Germline V CDR1 and CDR2: SGDLS, YYNGEE. The CDR3 DNA follows: TGTGCCAGCAGCCCCCCCGGACTAGCGGGGTCGGGAAACATTCAGTACTTC. Its protein product is CASSPPGLAGSGNIQYF.

The chain uses TRBV7-6 and TRBJ2-3; TRBD2 matches at 10 bases. The length of the CDR3 is 17 residues. Trimming at V came to 5 bases and at J to 2 bases, leaving 10 bases not matched to a gene. Germline CDR1 reads SGHVS; CDR2 reads FNYEAQ. The CDR3 loop reads CASSPTSGALLTDTQYF. DNA of the CDR3: TGTGCCAGCAGCCCCACTAGCGGGGCCCTCCTCACAGATACGCAGTATTTT. Full variable domain (remainder filled in from reference TRBV7-6 and TRBJ2-3): GAGVSQSPRYKVTKRGQDVALRCDPISGHVSLYWYRQALGQGPEFLTYFNYEAQQDKSGLPNDRFSAERPEGSISTLTIQRTEQRDSAMYRCASSPTSGALLTDTQYFGPGTRLTVL.

The chain carries TRBV7-8 and TRBJ2-7, with 12 bases lining up with TRBD2. The V gene end was trimmed by 4 bases and the J gene end by 1 base; junction bases not matched to a gene: 8. Germline CDR1 SGHVS, CDR2 FQNEAQ. The CDR3 consists of 17 residues. The CDR3 bases are TGTGCCAGCAGCTCCTGGGCAGGACTAGCGGGGTCCTACGAGCAGTACTTC. Amino acid sequence: CASSSWAGLAGSYEQYF.

Only a few counts were recorded for this clone. V is TRBV5-4 and J is TRBJ1-4, with D possibly TRBD1 on 5 matching bases. Trimming removed 4 bases at V and 0 bases at J, with 13 bases between. The CDR3 sequence is 16 residues long. In germline, CDR1 is SGHNT, CDR2 YYREEE (reference sequence). For the CDR3, the DNA is TGTGCCAGCAGCCCTTATCAGGGCCCAACTAATGAAAAACTGTTTTTT. Protein: CASSPYQGPTNEKLFF.

The V gene is TRBV18, the J gene TRBJ2-2; D is uncertain. V was trimmed by 6 bases and J by 1 base, leaving 12 bases between them. The CDR3 has 15 residues. CDR1 and CDR2 from the germline V gene are KGHSH and LQKENI. The CDR3 DNA is TGTGCCAGCTCCCATACTCCCGAGAACACCGGGGAGCTGTTTTTT. Translated: CASSHTPENTGELFF.

This clone was observed a few times. The chain employs TRBV19 and TRBJ2-5; TRBD1 matches at 7 bases. The length of the CDR3 is 14 residues. From germline, CDR1 is LNHDA and CDR2 SQIVND (reference sequence). After removal of 10 bases from V and 2 bases from J, the junction contained 10 bases not matched to a gene. The DNA for the CDR3 is TGTGCCACCTCGTCGGGACAGACGCAAGAGACCCAGTACTTC. This gives the protein CATSSGQTQETQYF.

The V gene is TRBV15, the J gene TRBJ2-4, with a weak D call TRBD2 (6 bases). With 4 bases removed from V and 7 bases from J, the gap between germline ends came to 11 bases. The germline V gene has CDR1 LNHNV and CDR2 YYDKDF (reference sequence). CDR3 length equals 13 residues. The CDR3 sequence is CATSTRGGNIQYF. CDR3 coding DNA: TGTGCCACCAGCACGCGGGGCGGGAACATTCAGTACTTC.

The CDR3 DNA reads TGCGCCAGCAGCTTATTGGGACAGGTCTCCTACGAGCAGTACTTC. This sequence encodes CASSLLGQVSYEQYF. V usage is TRBV5-1 and J usage is TRBJ2-7, with 8 nucleotides matching TRBD1. After removal of 2 bases from V and 0 bases from J, the junction contained 4 bases not matched to a gene. This CDR3 has 15 amino acids. CDR1 SGHRS and CDR2 YFSETQ come from the germline V gene.

The genes are TRBV25-1 and TRBJ1-4; D may be TRBD1 (6 bases). V lost 3 bases to trimming and J lost 7 bases, with 12 bases between them. The CDR3 runs to 14 residues. In germline, CDR1 is MGHDK, CDR2 SYGVNS. The CDR3 spells CASSERGAREKLFF. CDR3 bases: TGTGCCAGCAGTGAGCGGGGGGCGCGTGAAAAACTGTTTTTT.

CDR3 protein: CASSQDSGNNYGYTF. DNA of the CDR3: TGCGCCAGCAGCCAAGACTCGGGGAACAACTATGGCTACACCTTC. This rearrangement joins TRBV4-3 to TRBJ1-2; D call uncertain. Trimming cost V 0 bases and J 2 bases, with 10 bases left between them. The CDR3 loop spans 15 amino acids. Germline-derived CDR1 and CDR2 are LGHNA and YSLEER.

The chain uses TRBV7-2 and TRBJ2-7, with 11 bases that match TRBD1. Germline V gene data show CDR1 as SGHTA and CDR2 as FQGNSA. V gave up 5 bases and J gave up 4 bases; unmatched junction bases: 16. This CDR3 region has 18 residues. This CDR3 is CASSPQRVWGQGEYEQYF. DNA of the CDR3: TGTGCCAGCAGCCCCCAAAGGGTTTGGGGACAGGGGGAGTACGAGCAGTACTTC.

This chain links TRBV19 with TRBJ1-6, with TRBD1 as a possible D gene (6 bases). CDR1 and CDR2 from the germline V gene are LNHDA and SQIVND (reference sequence). CDR3 length: 13 amino acids. V was shortened by 3 bases and J by 19 bases, with 19 bases between the two germline ends. This CDR3 is CASSIGTSAEFHF. As DNA, the CDR3 is TGTGCCAGTAGTATTGGGACATCAGCAGAGTTTCACTTT.

This chain connects TRBV5-1 to TRBJ2-2, with D possibly being TRBD2 (6 bases). CDR3 length equals 16 residues. From germline, CDR1 is SGHRS and CDR2 YFSETQ. V gave up 4 bases and J gave up 1 base, with 14 bases separating them. The CDR3 DNA sequence: TGCGCCAGCAGCCGGGAAACTAGCCTGAACACCGGGGAGCTGTTTTTT. This sequence encodes CASSRETSLNTGELFF.

This clone appeared a few times. The chain employs TRBV5-4 and TRBJ1-5, with TRBD1 matching 7 bases. V was pared by 2 bases and J by 8 bases, with 1 base of the junction left unmatched. The CDR3 is made up of 12 amino acids. Germline lookup yields CDR1 SGHNT and CDR2 YYREEE (reference sequence). This CDR3 is CASSFTGEPQHF. CDR3 nucleotide sequence: TGTGCCAGCAGCTTCACAGGGGAGCCCCAGCATTTT.